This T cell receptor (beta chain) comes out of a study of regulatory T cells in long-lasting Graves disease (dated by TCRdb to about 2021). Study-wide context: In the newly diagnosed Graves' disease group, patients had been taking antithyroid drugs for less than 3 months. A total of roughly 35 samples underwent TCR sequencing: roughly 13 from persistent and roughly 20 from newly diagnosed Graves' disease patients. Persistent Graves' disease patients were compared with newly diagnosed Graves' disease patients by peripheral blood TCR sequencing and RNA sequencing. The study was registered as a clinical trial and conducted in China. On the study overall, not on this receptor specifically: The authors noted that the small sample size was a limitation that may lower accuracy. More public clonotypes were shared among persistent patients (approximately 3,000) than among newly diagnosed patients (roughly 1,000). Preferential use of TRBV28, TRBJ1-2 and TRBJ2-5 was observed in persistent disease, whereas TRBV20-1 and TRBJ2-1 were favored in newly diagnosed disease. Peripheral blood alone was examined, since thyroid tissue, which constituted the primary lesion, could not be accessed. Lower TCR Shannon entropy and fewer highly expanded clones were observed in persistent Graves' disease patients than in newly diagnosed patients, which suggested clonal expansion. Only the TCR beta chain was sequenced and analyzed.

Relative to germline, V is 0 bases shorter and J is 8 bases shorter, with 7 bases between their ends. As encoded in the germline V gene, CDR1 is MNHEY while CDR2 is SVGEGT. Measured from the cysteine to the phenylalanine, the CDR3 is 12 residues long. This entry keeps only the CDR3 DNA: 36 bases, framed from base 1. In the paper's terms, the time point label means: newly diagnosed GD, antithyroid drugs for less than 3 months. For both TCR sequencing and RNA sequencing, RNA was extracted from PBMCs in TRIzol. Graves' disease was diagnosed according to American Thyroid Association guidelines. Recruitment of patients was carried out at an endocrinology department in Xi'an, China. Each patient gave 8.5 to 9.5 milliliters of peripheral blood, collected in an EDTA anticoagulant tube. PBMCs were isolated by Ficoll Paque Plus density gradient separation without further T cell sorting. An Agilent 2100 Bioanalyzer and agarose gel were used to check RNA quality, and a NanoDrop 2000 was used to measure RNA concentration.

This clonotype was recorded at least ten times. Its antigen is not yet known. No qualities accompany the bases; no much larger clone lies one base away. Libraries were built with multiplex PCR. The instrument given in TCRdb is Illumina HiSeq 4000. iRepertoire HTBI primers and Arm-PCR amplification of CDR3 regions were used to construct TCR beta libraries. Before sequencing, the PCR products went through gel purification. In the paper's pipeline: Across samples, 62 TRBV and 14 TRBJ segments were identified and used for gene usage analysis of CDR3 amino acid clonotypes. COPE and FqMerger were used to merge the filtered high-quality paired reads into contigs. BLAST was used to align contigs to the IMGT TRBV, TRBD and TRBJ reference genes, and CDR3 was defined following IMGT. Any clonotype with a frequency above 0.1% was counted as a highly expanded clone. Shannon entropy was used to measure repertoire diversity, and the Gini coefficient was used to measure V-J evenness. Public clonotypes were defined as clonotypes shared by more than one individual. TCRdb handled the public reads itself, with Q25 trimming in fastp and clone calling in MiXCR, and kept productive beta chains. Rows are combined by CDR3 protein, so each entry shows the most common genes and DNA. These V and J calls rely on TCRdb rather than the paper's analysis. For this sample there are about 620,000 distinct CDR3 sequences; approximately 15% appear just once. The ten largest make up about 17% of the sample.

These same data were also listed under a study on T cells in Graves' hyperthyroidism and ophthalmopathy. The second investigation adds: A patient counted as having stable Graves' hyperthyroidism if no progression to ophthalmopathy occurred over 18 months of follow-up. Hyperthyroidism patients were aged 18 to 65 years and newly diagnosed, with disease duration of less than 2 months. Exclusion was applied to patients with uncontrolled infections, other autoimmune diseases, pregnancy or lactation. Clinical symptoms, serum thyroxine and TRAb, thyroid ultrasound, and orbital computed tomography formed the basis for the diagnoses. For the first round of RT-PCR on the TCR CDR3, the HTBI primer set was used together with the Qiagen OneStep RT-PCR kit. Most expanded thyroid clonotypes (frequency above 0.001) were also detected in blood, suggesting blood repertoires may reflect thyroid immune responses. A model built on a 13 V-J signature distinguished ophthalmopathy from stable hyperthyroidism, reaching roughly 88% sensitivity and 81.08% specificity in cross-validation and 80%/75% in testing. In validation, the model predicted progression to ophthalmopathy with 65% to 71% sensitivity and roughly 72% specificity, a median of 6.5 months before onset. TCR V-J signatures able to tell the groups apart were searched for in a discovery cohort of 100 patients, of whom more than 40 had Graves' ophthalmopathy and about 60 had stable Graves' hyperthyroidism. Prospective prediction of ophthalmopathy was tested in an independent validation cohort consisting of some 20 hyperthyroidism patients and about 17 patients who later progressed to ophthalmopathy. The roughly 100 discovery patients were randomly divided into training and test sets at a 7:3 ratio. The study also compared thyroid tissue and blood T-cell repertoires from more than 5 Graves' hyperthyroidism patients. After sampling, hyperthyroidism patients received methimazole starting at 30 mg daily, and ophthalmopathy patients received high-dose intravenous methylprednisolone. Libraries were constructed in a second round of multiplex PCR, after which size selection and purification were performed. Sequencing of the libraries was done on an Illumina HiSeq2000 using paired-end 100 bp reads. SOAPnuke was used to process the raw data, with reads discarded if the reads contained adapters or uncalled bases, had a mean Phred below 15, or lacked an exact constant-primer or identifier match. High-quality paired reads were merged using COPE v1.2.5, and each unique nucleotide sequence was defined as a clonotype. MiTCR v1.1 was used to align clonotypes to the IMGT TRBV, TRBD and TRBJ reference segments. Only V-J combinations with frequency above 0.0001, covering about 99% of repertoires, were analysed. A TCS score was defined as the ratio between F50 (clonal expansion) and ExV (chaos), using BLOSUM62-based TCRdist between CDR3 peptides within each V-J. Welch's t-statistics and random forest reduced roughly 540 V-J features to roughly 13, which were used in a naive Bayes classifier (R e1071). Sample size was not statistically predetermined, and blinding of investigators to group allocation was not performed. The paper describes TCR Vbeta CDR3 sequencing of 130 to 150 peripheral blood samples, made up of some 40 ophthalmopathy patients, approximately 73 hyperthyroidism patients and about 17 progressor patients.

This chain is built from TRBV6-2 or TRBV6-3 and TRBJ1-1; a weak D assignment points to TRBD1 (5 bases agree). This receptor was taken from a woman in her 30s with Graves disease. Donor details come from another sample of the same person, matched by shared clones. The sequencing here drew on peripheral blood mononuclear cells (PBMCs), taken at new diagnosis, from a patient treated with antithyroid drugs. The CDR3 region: CASSYSPGEAFF. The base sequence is TGTGCCAGCAGTTACTCTCCAGGGGAAGCTTTCTTT.